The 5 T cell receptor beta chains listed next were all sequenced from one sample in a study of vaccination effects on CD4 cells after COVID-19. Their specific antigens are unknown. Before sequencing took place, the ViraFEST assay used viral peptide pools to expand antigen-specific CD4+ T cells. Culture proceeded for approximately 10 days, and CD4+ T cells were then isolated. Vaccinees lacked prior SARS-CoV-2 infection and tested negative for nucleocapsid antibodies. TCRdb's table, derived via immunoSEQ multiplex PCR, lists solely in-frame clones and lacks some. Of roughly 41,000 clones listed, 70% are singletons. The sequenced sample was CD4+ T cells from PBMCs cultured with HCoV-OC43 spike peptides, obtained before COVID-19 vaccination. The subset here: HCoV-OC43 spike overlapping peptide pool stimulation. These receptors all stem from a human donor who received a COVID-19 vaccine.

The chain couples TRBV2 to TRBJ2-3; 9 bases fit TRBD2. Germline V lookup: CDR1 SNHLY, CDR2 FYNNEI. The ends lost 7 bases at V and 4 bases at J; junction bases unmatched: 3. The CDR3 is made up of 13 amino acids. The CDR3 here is CASKAGGSDTQYF. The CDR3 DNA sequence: TGTGCCAGCAAAGCGGGAGGTTCAGATACGCAGTATTTT.

This CDR3 is CASSPYLSGSNYGYTF. The CDR3 nucleotides read TGTGCCAGCAGCCCCTATCTCTCAGGGTCCAACTATGGCTACACCTTC. The chain links TRBV28 to TRBJ1-2; D might be TRBD1 (5 bases). The CDR3 is 16 residues long. CDR1 and CDR2 from the germline V gene are MDHEN and SYDVKM. V was cut by 6 bases and J by 2 bases, with 19 bases left in between.

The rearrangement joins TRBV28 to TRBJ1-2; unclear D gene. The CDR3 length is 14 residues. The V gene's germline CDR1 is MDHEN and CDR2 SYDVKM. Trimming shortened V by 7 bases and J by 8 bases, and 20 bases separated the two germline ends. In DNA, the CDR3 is TGTGCCAGCATCCCCGCAGCAGGTAGAAGGGGCTACACCTTC. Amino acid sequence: CASIPAAGRRGYTF.

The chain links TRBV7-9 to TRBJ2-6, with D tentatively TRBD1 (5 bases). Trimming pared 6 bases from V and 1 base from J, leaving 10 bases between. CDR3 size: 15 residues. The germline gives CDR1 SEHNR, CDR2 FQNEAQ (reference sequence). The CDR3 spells CASRLAGSGANVLTF. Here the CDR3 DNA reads TGTGCCAGCAGACTGGCAGGGTCTGGGGCCAACGTCCTGACTTTC.

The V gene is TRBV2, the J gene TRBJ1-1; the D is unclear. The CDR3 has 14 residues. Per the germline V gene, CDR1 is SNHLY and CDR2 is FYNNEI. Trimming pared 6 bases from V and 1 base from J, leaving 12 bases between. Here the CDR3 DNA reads TGTGCCAGCAGACCTAGACGGACGAACACTGAAGCTTTCTTT. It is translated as CASRPRRTNTEAFF.